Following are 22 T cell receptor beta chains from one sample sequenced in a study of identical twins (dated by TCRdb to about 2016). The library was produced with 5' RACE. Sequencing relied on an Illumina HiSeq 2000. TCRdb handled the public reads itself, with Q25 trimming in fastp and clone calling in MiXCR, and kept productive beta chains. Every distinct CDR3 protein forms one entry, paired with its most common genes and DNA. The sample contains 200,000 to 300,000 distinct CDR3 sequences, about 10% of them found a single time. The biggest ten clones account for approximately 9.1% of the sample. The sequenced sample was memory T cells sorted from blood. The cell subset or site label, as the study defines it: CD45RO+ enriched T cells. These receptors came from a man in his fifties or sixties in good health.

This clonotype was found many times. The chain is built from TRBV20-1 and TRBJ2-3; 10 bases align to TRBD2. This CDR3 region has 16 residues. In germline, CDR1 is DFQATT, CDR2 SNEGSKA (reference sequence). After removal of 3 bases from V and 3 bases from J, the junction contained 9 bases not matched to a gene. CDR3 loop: CSASRASGSQTDTQYF. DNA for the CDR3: TGCAGTGCTAGTCGGGCTAGCGGGAGTCAAACAGATACGCAGTATTTT.

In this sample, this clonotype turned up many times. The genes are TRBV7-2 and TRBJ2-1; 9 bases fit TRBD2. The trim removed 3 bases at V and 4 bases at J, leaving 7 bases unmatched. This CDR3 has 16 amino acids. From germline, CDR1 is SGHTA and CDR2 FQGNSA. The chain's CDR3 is CASSFEVAGVYNEQFF. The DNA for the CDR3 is TGTGCCAGCAGCTTTGAAGTAGCGGGGGTATACAATGAGCAGTTCTTC.

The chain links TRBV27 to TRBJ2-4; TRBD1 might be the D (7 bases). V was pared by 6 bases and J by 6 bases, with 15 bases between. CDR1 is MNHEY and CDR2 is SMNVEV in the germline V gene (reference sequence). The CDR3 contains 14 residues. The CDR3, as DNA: TGTGCCAGCAGCGGCAGGGGGGCAAGAAACATTCAGTACTTC. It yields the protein CASSGRGARNIQYF.

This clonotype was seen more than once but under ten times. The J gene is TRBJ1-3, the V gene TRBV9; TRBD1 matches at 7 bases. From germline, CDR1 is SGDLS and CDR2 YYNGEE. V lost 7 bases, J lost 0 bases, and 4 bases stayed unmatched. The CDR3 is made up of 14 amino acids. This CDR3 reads CASQRDSSGNTIYF. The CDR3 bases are TGTGCCAGCCAACGGGACAGCTCTGGAAACACCATATATTTT.

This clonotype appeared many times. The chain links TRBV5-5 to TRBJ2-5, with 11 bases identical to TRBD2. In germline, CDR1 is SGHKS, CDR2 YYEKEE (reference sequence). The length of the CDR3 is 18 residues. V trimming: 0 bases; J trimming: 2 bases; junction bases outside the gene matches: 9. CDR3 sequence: CASSLASLAGGFQETQYF. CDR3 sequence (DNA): TGTGCCAGCAGCTTGGCCTCGCTAGCGGGGGGCTTTCAAGAGACCCAGTACTTC.

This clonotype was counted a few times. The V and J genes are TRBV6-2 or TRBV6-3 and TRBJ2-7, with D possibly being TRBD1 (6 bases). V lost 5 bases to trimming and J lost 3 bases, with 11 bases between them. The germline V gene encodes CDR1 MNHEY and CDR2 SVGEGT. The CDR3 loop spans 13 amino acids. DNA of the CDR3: TGTGCCAGCAGTCTCTCGGACAGCTACGAGCAGTACTTC. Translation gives CASSLSDSYEQYF.

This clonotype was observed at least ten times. CDR3 sequence (DNA): TGTGCCAGCAGCACCAGTTTACAGGGGAGGGGCACTGAAGCTTTCTTT. Translated, it gives CASSTSLQGRGTEAFF. V and J are TRBV5-5 and TRBJ1-1, with 7 bases matching TRBD1. CDR3 size: 16 residues. The ends lost 4 bases at V and 4 bases at J; junction bases unmatched: 13. Germline CDR1 SGHKS, CDR2 YYEKEE (reference sequence).

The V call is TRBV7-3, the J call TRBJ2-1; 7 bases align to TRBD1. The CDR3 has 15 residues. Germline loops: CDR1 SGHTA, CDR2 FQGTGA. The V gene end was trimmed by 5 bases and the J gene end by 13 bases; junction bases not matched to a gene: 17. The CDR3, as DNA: TGTGCCAGCAGCCTAGATGATAGGACAGGAAATCCACAGTTCTTC. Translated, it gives CASSLDDRTGNPQFF. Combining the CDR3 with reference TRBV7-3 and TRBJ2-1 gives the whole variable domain GAGVSQTPSNKVTEKGKYVELRCDPISGHTALYWYRQSLGQGPEFLIYFQGTGAADDSGLPNDRFFAVRPEGSVSTLKIQRTERGDSAVYLCASSLDDRTGNPQFFGPGTRLTVL.

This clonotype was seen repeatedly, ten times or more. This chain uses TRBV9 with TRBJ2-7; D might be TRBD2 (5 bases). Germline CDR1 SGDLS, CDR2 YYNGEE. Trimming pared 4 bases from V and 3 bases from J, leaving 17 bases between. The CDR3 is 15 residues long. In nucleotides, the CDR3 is TGTGCCAGCAGCCCCAGCGGAGCCCTTCGCTACGAGCAGTACTTC. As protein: CASSPSGALRYEQYF.

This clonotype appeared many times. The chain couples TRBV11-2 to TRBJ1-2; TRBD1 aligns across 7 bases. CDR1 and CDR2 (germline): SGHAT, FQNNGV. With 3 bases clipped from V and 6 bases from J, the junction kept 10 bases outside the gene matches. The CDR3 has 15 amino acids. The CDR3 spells CASSLGQLVWDGYTF. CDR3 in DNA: TGTGCCAGCAGCTTGGGACAGCTCGTATGGGATGGCTACACCTTC.

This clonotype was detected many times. CDR3 sequence (DNA): TGCAGCGTGGGGGTCTTAGGGGAAGGGCGCTATGGCTACACCTTC. Translating it yields CSVGVLGEGRYGYTF. The chain joins TRBV29-1 to TRBJ1-2, with TRBD1 as a possible D gene (5 bases). The germline CDR1 and CDR2 sequences are SQVTM and ANQGSEA. Trimming stripped 6 bases from V and 4 bases from J, with 21 bases between. The CDR3 totals 15 residues.

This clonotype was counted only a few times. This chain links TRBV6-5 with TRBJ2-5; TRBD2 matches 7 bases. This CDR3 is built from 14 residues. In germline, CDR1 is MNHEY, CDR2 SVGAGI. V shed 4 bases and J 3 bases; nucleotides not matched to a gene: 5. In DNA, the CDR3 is TGTGCCAGCAGTTTTCAACGGGGGGAAGAGACCCAGTACTTC. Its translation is CASSFQRGEETQYF.

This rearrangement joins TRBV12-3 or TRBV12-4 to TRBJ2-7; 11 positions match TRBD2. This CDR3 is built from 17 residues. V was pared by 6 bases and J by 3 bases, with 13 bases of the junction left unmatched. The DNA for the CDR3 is TGTGCCAGCAGCACCCGTCTAGCGGGAGGAATAAACTACGAGCAGTACTTC. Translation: CASSTRLAGGINYEQYF.

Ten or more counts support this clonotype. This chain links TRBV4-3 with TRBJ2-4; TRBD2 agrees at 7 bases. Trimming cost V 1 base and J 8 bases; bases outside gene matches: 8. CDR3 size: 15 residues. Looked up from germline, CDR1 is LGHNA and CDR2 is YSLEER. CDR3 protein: CASSQGHPRGDIQYF. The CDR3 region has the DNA TGCGCCAGCAGCCAAGGACACCCTCGGGGGGACATTCAGTACTTC.

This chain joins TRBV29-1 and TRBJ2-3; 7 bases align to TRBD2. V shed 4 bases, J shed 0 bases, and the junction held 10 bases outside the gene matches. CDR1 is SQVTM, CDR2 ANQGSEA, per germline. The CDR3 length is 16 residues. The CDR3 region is CSVALARGGSTDTQYF. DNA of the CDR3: TGCAGCGTTGCGCTAGCGCGCGGGGGTAGCACAGATACGCAGTATTTT.

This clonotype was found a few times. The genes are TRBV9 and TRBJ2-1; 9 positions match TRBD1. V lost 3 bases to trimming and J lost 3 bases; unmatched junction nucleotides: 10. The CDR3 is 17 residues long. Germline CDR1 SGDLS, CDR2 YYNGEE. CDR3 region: CASSADRGLTSYNEQFF. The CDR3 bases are TGTGCCAGCAGCGCCGACAGGGGGTTAACCAGCTACAATGAGCAGTTCTTC.

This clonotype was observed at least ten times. CDR3 sequence (DNA): TGTGCCAGCAGCTTAGATCTAAGGACAGGACAAGAGACCCAGTACTTC. This sequence encodes CASSLDLRTGQETQYF. The rearrangement uses TRBV11-2 and TRBJ2-5; TRBD1 matches 7 bases. The CDR3 loop spans 16 amino acids. From germline, CDR1 is SGHAT and CDR2 FQNNGV. With V trimmed by 0 bases and J by 2 bases, 6 bases remained unmatched.

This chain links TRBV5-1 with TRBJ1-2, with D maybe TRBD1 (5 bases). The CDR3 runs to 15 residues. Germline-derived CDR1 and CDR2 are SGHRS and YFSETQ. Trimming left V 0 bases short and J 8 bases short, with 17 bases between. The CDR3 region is CASSLEGFPTSGYTF. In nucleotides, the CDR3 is TGCGCCAGCAGCTTGGAGGGGTTCCCCACGTCGGGCTACACCTTC.

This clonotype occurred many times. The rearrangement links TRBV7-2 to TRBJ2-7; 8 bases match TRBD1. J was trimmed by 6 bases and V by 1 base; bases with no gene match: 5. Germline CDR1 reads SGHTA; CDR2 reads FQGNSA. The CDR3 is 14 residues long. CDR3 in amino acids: CASSLGDRGSEQYF. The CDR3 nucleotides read TGTGCCAGCAGCTTAGGTGACAGGGGCTCCGAGCAGTACTTC.

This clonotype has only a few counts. CDR3 loop: CASRTGGGYNSGELFF. For the CDR3, the DNA is TGTGCCAGCAGGACGGGGGGAGGGTATAACTCCGGGGAGCTGTTTTTT. The chain has TRBV28 and TRBJ2-2, with 7 nucleotides matching TRBD2. Trimming at V came to 6 bases and at J to 6 bases, leaving 13 bases not matched to a gene. Germline V gene sequence: CDR1 MDHEN, CDR2 SYDVKM. CDR3 length: 16 residues. The variable domain in full, completed from reference TRBV28 and TRBJ2-2, reads DVKVTQSSRYLVKRTGEKVFLECVQDMDHENMFWYRQDPGLGLRLIYFSYDVKMKEKGDIPEGYSVSREKKERFSLILESASTNQTSMYLCASRTGGGYNSGELFFGEGSRLTVL.

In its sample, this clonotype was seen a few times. CDR3 nucleotide sequence: TGCAGCGTTGAAAGGGTACCCCCGGCGGGCACCGGGGAGCTGTTTTTT. Translation: CSVERVPPAGTGELFF. The rearrangement uses TRBV29-1 and TRBJ2-2, with a tentative D call TRBD2 (5 bases). CDR3 length: 16 residues. CDR1 and CDR2 from the germline V gene are SQVTM and ANQGSEA. Trimming pared 2 bases from V and 4 bases from J, leaving 17 bases between.

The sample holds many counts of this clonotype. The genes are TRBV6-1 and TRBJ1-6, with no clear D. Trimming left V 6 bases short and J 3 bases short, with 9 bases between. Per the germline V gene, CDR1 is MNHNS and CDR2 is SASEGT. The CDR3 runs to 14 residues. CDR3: CASRQTRYNSPLHF. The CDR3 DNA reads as TGTGCCAGCAGACAGACACGCTATAATTCACCCCTCCACTTT.